The T cell receptor beta chain described here comes from a study of neoadjuvant anti-PD-1 for oral cavity cancer. In the study overall: Before surgery, most patients got three to four biweekly 3 mg/kg nivolumab doses. Patients without progression got a fourth dose around day 43. Overall study results and limits: Post-nivolumab, blood T cell clonality was significantly elevated in non-responders.

In regard to this clone: Its antigen is still unknown.

PBMC libraries mostly used about 500 ng of input genomic DNA, with six replicates per sample. TCRdb keeps only in-frame clones here, not all; method: immunoSEQ multiplex PCR. Among approximately 13,000 clones listed, around 60% were seen once. CDR3 length: 13 amino acids. Trimming took off 3 bases at V and 0 bases at J, with 6 bases between the two ends. Germline CDR1 SNHLY, CDR2 FYNNEI. The TCR was taken from a person between 35 and 79 years old with oral cavity squamous cell carcinoma. The chain joins TRBV2 to TRBJ2-7; no clear D. The material sequenced was PBMCs, taken before nivolumab (anti-PD-1) treatment. DNA for the CDR3: TGTGCCAGCAGTGAGGGCAGCTCCTACGAGCAGTACTTC. Translation gives CASSEGSSYEQYF.